This T cell receptor (beta chain) appears in the sequencing data of a study of PD-1 blockade in classical Hodgkin lymphoma (dated by TCRdb to 2020 to 2022). Study-wide context: Nivolumab dosing was 3 mg/kg intravenously every 2 weeks, continuing until either disease progression or unacceptable toxicity. A peripheral blood immune signature of response to PD-1 blockade in classical Hodgkin lymphoma was defined using TCR beta sequencing and CyTOF.

Genomic DNA was extracted with the Qiagen DNeasy kit from unsorted PBMCs and from negatively selected CD4+ and CD8+ fractions. Amplification of TCR beta CDR3 regions was done by immunoSEQ multiplex PCR with primers that anneal to V and J segments. A synthetic immune receptor repertoire was used to minimize amplification bias, and remaining bias was computationally removed after sequencing. From the authors' description of their analysis: Custom Python scripts were used to quantify repertoire diversity as the Shannon entropy index. Unsorted, CD4+ and CD8+ repertoires were examined separately, except in combined analyses, for which CD4+ and CD8+ sequences were merged in silico. Clonal expansion was defined as a frequency increase of at least 2-fold after treatment compared with C1D1, and clones undetected at baseline were assigned a pseudocount of 0.5. Clones with 0 or 1 copy at C1D1 were classified as singleton clones, and clones with 2 or more copies were classified as non-singleton clones. Clones expanded in unsorted samples were annotated as CD4+, CD8+ or unknown by matching protein sequences in sorted samples from the same patient. Wilcoxon tests on paired samples were used to test changes in diversity from C1D1 to C4D1. Held by TCRdb, this immuneACCESS table contains in-frame sequences only and omits some clones. Under half of the omission traces to an unresolved V gene where checked; the cause of the rest is unknown. V and J calls and clone size are those listed in that table; D and trimming were worked out from the DNA. The sample records 90,000 to 95,000 clones, about 91% of which are singletons. Roughly 10% of the sample rests with the top ten.

Beyond this particular receptor, the publication reports: Trial patients with a complete response had baseline diversity similar to that of newly diagnosed patients, while partial responders and progressors had significantly lower diversity. The study covered only a single clinical trial cohort, and the causes of the repertoire differences, possibly disease activity or prior therapy, were still not defined. Diversity was lower in patients who began nivolumab less than 1 year after ASCT, so these patients were left out of later analyses to avoid confounding by immune reconstitution. Baseline TCR diversity was reported to be lower in newly diagnosed patients than in healthy donors, and even lower in relapsed/refractory patients. By C4D1, a significant rise was seen in CD4+ TCR diversity but not in CD8+ TCR diversity (p=0.0027 vs p=0.16), and the rise was most apparent among complete responders (p=0.02).

Interpreted using the paper, the time point label stands for: cycle 2 day 1 (C2D1) of nivolumab. Every trial patient had relapsed after autologous stem cell transplantation, and cohorts A, B and C differed in prior brentuximab vedotin exposure. The trial cohort included fewer than 60 patients with relapsed/refractory classical Hodgkin lymphoma, and each patient had a best overall response of complete response, partial response or progressive disease. Single-agent nivolumab was administered to trial patients in the multi-cohort phase II CheckMate 205 trial. An independent review committee assessed best overall response by applying the 2007 International Working Group response criteria. Trial PBMCs were collected just before the start of nivolumab (C1D1) and during therapy at cycle 2 day 1 and cycle 4 day 1. Peripheral blood was collected in 8 mL Vacutainer Cell Preparation Tubes, from which PBMCs were isolated by centrifugation and then cryopreserved.

The CDR3 runs 15 amino acids, cysteine and phenylalanine included. Of the read, only the CDR3 DNA is kept; its 45 bases are in frame from base 1. Relative to germline, V is 7 bases shorter and J is 1 base shorter, with 13 bases between their ends. CDR1 and CDR2 were assigned from the germline V gene as ENHRY and SYGVKD. A remark on this clone: This receptor's antigen is unknown. No per-base quality is available; no much larger clone lies one base away.

The rearranged segments are TRBV10-3 and TRBJ2-2; the D gene is possibly TRBD2, with 6 bases matching. Sequenced material: peripheral blood mononuclear cells (PBMCs), taken before the second cycle of nivolumab. The clonotype was recovered from a human donor with classical Hodgkin lymphoma. The CDR3: CAITSLGGNTGELFF. The nucleotides are TGTGCCATCACTTCGCTGGGGGGGAACACCGGGGAGCTGTTTTTT.